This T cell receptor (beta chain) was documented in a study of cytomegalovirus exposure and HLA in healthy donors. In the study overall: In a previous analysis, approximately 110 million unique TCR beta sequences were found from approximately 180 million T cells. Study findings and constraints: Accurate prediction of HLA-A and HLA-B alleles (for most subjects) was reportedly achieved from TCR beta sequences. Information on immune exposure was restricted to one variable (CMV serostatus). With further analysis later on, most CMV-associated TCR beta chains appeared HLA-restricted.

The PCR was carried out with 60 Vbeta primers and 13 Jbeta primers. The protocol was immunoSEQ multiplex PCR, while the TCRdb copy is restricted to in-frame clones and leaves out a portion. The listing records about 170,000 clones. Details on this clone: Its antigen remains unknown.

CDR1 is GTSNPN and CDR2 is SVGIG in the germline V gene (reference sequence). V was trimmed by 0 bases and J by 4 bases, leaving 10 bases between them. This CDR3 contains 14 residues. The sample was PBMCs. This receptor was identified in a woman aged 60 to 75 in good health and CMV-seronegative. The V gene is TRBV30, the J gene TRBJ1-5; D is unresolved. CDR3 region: CAWSVLASNQPQHF. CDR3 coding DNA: TGTGCCTGGAGTGTACTTGCCTCGAATCAGCCCCAGCATTTT.